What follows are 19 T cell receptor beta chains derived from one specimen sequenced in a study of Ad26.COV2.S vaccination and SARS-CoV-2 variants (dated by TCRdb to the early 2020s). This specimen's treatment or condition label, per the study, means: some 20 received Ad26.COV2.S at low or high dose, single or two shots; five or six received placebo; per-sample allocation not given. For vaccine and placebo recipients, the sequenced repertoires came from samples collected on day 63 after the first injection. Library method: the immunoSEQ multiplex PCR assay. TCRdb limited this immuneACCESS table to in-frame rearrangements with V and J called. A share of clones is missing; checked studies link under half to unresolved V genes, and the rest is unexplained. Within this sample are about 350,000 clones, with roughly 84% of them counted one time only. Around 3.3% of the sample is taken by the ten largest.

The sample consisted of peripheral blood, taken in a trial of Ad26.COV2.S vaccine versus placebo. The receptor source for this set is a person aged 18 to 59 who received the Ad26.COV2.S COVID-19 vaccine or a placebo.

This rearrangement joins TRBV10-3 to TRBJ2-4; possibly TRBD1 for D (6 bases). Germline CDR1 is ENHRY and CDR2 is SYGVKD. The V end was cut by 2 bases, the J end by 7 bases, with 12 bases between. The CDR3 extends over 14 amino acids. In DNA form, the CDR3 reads TGTGCCATCAGTGAGGGGGGCCCAAAGAACATTCAGTACTTC. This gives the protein CAISEGGPKNIQYF.

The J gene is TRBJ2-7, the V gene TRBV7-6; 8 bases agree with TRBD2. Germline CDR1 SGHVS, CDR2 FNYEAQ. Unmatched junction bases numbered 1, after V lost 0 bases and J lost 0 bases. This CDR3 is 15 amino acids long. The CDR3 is CASSLASGTSYEQYF. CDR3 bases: TGTGCCAGCAGCTTAGCTAGCGGGACCTCCTACGAGCAGTACTTC.

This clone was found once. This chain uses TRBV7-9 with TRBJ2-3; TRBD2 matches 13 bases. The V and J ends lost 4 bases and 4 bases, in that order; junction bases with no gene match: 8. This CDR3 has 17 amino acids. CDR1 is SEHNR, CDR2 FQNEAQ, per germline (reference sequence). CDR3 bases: TGTGCCAGCAGCTCCCCGACTACTAGCGGGGGGGCAGATACGCAGTATTTT. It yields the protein CASSSPTTSGGADTQYF.

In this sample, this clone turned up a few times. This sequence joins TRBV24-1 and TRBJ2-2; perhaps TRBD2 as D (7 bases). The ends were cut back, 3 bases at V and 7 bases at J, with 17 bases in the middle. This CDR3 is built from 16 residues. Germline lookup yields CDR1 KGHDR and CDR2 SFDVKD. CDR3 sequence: CATSDRGGPRDGELFF. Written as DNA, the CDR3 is TGTGCCACCAGTGATAGGGGGGGGCCCCGCGACGGGGAGCTGTTTTTT.

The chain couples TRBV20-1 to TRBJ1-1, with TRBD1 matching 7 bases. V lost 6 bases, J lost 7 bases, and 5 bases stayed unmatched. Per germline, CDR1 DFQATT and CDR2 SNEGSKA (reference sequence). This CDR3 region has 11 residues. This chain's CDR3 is CSAGDRVEAFF. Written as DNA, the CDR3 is TGCAGTGCGGGCGACAGGGTTGAAGCTTTCTTT.

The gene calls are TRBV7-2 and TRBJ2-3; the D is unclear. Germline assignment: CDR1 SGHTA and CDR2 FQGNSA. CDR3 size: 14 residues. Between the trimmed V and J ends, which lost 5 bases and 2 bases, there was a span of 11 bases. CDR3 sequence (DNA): TGTGCCAGCAGCATTACAAAATCCACAGATACGCAGTATTTT. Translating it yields CASSITKSTDTQYF.

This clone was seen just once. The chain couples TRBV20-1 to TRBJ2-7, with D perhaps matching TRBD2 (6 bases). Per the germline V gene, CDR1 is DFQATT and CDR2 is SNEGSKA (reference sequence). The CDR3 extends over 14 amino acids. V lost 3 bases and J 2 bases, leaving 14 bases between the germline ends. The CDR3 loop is CSASGTATAYEQYF. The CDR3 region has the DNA TGCAGTGCTAGTGGGACTGCTACTGCCTACGAGCAGTACTTC.

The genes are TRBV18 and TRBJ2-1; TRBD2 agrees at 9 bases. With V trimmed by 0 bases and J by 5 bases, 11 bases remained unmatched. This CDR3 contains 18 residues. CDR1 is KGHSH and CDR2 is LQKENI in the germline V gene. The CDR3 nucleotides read TGTGCCAGCTCACCACCACGCGGGCGGGAGGGAGTTGACAATGAGCAGTTCTTC. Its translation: CASSPPRGREGVDNEQFF. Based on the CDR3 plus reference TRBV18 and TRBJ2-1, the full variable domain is NAGVMQNPRHLVRRRGQEARLRCSPMKGHSHVYWYRQLPEEGLKFMVYLQKENIIDESGMPKERFSAEFPKEGPSILRIQQVVRGDSAAYFCASSPPRGREGVDNEQFFGPGTRLTVL.

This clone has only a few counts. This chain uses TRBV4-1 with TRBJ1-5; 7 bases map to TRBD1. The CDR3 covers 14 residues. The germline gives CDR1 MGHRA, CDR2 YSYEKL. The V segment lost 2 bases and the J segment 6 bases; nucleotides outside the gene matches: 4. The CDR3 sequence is CASSQLTGRQPQHF. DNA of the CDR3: TGCGCCAGCAGCCAATTGACAGGGCGTCAGCCCCAGCATTTT.

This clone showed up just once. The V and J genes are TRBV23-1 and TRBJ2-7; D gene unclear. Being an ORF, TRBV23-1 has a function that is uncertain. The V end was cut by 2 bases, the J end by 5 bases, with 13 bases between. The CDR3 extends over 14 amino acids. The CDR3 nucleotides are TGCGCCAGCAGTCAACGGGCCGTACCCGACGAGCAGTACTTC. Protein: CASSQRAVPDEQYF.

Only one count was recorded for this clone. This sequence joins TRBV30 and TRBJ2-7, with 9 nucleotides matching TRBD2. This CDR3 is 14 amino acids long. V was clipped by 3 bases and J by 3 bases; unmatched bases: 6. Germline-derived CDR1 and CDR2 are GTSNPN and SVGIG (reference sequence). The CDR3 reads CAWSAGGYLYEQYF. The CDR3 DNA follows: TGTGCCTGGAGCGCGGGAGGGTATCTCTACGAGCAGTACTTC. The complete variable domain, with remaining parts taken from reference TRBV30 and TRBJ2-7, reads SQTIHQWPATLVQPVGSPLSLECTVEGTSNPNLYWYRQAAGRGLQLLFYSVGIGQISSEVPQNLSASRPQDRQFILSSKKLLLSDSGFYLCAWSAGGYLYEQYFGPGTRLTVT.

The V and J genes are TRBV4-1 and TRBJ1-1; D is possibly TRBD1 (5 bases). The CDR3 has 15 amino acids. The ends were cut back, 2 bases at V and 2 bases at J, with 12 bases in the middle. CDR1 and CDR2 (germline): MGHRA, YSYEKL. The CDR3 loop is CASSQSARVNTEAFF. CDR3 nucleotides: TGCGCCAGCAGCCAAAGTGCCAGGGTAAACACTGAAGCTTTCTTT.

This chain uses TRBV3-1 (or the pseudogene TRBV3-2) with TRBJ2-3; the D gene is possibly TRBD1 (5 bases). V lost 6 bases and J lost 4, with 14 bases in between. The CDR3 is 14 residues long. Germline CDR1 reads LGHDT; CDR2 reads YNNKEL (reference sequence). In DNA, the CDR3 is TGTGCCAGCAGTTCAGGGTATCTTCCAGATACGCAGTATTTT. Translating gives CASSSGYLPDTQYF.

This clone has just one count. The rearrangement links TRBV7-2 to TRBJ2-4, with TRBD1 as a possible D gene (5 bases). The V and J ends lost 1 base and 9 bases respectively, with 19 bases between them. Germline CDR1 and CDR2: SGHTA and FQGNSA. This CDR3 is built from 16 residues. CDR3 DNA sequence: TGTGCCAGCAGCTTAGTATACCAAGGGGATAAGGGCATTCAGTACTTC. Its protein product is CASSLVYQGDKGIQYF.

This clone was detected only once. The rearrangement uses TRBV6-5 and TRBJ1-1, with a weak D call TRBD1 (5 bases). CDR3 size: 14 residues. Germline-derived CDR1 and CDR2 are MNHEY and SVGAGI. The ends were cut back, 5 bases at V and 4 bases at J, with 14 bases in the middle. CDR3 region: CASSLRERSTEAFF. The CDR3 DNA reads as TGTGCCAGCAGTCTCAGGGAAAGGAGCACTGAAGCTTTCTTT.

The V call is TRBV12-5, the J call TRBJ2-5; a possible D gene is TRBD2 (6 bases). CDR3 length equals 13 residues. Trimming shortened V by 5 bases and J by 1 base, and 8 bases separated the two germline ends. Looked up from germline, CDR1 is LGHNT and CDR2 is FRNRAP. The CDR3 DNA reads TGTGCTAGTGGTCGGGACTTCCAAGAGACCCAGTACTTC. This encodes CASGRDFQETQYF.

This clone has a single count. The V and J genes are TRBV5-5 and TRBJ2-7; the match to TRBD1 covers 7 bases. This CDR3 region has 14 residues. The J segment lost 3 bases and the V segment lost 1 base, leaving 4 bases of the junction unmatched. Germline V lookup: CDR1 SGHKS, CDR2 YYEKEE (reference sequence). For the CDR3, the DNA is TGTGCCAGCAGCTTGAGCCAGGGGGTCTACGAGCAGTACTTC. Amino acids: CASSLSQGVYEQYF. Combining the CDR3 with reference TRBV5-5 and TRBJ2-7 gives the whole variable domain DAGVTQSPTHLIKTRGQQVTLRCSPISGHKSVSWYQQVLGQGPQFIFQYYEKEERGRGNFPDRFSARQFPNYSSELNVNALLLGDSALYLCASSLSQGVYEQYFGPGTRLTVT.

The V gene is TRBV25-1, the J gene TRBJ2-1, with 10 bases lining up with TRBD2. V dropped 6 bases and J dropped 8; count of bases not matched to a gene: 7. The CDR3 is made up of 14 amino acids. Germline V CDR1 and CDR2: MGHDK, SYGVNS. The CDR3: CASRGAGGPYEQFF. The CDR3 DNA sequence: TGTGCCAGCAGGGGAGCGGGAGGGCCCTATGAGCAGTTCTTC.

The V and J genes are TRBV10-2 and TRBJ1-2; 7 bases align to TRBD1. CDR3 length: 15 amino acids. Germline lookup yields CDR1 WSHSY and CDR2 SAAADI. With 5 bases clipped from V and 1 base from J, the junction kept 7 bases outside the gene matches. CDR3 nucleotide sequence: TGCGCCAGCAGTTGGGACAGCACCTATAACTATGGCTACACCTTC. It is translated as CASSWDSTYNYGYTF.